This TCR beta chain originates from a study of cytomegalovirus exposure and HLA in healthy donors. Study-wide findings and caveats: Cytomegalovirus status was reportedly diagnosed by the classifier with high sensitivity and specificity. The majority of TCR sequences were rare, yet some public TCRs appeared in many donors.

The CDR3 is made up of 15 amino acids. From germline, CDR1 is MRHNA and CDR2 SNTAGT. V shed 3 bases and J 4 bases; nucleotides not matched to a gene: 3. The data were produced by immunoSEQ multiplex PCR, yet TCRdb's version contains in-frame clones alone and is incomplete. The sample gives around 160,000 clones, roughly 83% of which show up once; 10% to 13% is in the top ten. This clone was counted only a few times. Its matching antigen is unknown. Sequencing was carried out using PBMCs. The chain uses TRBV6-4 and TRBJ2-6; 7 bases are a match to TRBD2. The sequence came from a man aged 25 to 45 in good health and CMV-seropositive. This CDR3 reads CASSEGGTGANVLTF. The CDR3 DNA reads as TGTGCCAGCAGTGAGGGAGGGACCGGGGCCAACGTCCTGACTTTC.